This TCR beta chain was sequenced in a study of cytomegalovirus exposure and HLA in healthy donors. Germline V gene sequence: CDR1 SGHTA, CDR2 FQGNSA. V was pared by 1 base and J by 2 bases, with 9 bases between. CDR3 size: 14 residues. PCR involved 60 Vbeta and 13 Jbeta primers. Only in-frame clones appear in the TCRdb table, and some are missing; sequencing was by immunoSEQ multiplex PCR. The sample yields roughly 110,000 clones, roughly four fifths seen once. The sequenced sample consisted of PBMCs. The sequence came from a man in his fifties in good health and CMV-seronegative. This chain uses TRBV7-2 with TRBJ2-7, with D possibly TRBD2 on 6 matching bases. As DNA, the CDR3 is TGTGCCAGCAGCTTAGAGGGCGGGACCTACGAGCAGTACTTC. This gives the protein CASSLEGGTYEQYF. Full variable domain (remainder filled in from reference TRBV7-2 and TRBJ2-7): GAGVSQSPSNKVTEKGKDVELRCDPISGHTALYWYRQSLGQGLEFLIYFQGNSAPDKSGLPSDRFSAERTGGSVSTLTIQRTQQEDSAVYLCASSLEGGTYEQYFGPGTRLTVT.